The rows below give T cell receptor beta chains drawn from one sample of a study of vaccination and CD4 T cells after COVID-19. Their recognized antigens are unknown. TCRdb re-called the PCR reads with MiXCR, one entry per CDR3 protein. This sample has about 7,800 distinct CDR3 sequences, with around 40% found just once. Sequencing was performed on CD4+ T cells from blood, cultured in vitro. Receptor source: a human donor in good health. The CDR3 runs from the conserved cysteine through the conserved F or W. D genes are given only for firm matches. Some rows mark clone size as missing; the rest say once, few, many or name a class of expanded clone.

j_gene: TRBJ1-1
d_gene: -
len: 14
abundance: medium-sized
v_gene: TRBV20-1
CDR3nt: TGCAGTGCTAGTCAGGGCTCACTGAACACTGAAGCTTTCTTT
CDR3aa: CSASQGSLNTEAFF

j_gene: TRBJ2-7
d_gene: -
len: 15
abundance: -
v_gene: TRBV4-2
CDR3nt: TGTGCCAGCAGCCAAGATATAGGTCGGGGCTACGAGCAGTACTTC
CDR3aa: CASSQDIGRGYEQYF

j_gene: TRBJ2-5
d_gene: TRBD2
len: 14
abundance: few
v_gene: TRBV2
CDR3nt: TGTGCCAGCAGTAGCGGGAGGCCGCCAGAGACCCAGTACTTC
CDR3aa: CASSSGRPPETQYF

j_gene: TRBJ2-2
d_gene: TRBD1
len: 14
abundance: large
v_gene: TRBV7-2
CDR3nt: TGTGCCAGCAGTCCAGGGGGCGCGGCCGGGGAGCTGTTTTTT
CDR3aa: CASSPGGAAGELFF

j_gene: TRBJ1-1
d_gene: -
len: 15
abundance: -
v_gene: TRBV7-3
CDR3nt: TGTGCCAGCAGCTTGGGCGTGGGGGGTCAGGGGAAGGCTTTCTTT
CDR3aa: CASSLGVGGQGKAFF

j_gene: TRBJ2-6
d_gene: -
len: 15
abundance: -
v_gene: TRBV7-3
CDR3nt: TGTGCCAGCAGCTTAATGGGAGGTGGGGCCAACGTCCTGACTTTC
CDR3aa: CASSLMGGGANVLTF

j_gene: TRBJ1-1
d_gene: -
len: 15
abundance: few
v_gene: TRBV19
CDR3nt: TGTGCCAGTAGCTCGGACGGGGTCGGGCACACTGAAGCTTTCTTT
CDR3aa: CASSSDGVGHTEAFF

j_gene: TRBJ2-7
d_gene: -
len: 15
abundance: few
v_gene: TRBV7-3
CDR3nt: TGTGCCAGCAGCTTAATGGTCGGACCCTCCTACGAGCAGTACTTC
CDR3aa: CASSLMVGPSYEQYF

j_gene: TRBJ2-1
d_gene: TRBD2
len: 14
abundance: -
v_gene: TRBV2
CDR3nt: TGTGCCAGCAGTGTGAGGGGGGGACTAGCGCGGCAGTTCTTC
CDR3aa: CASSVRGGLARQFF

j_gene: TRBJ2-7
d_gene: -
len: 15
abundance: -
v_gene: TRBV5-4
CDR3nt: TGTGCCAGCAGCTTCGGGCAGGGGACCCCCTACGAGCAGTACTTC
CDR3aa: CASSFGQGTPYEQYF

j_gene: TRBJ2-2
d_gene: TRBD2
len: 16
abundance: few
v_gene: TRBV20-1
CDR3nt: TGCAGTGCTACCGGACTAGCGGGAGTGTACACCGGGGAGCTGTTTTTT
CDR3aa: CSATGLAGVYTGELFF

j_gene: TRBJ2-5
d_gene: -
len: 14
abundance: -
v_gene: TRBV6-5
CDR3nt: TGTGCCAGCAGTTACGGGGCCAGCCCTATGGCCCAGTACTTC
CDR3aa: CASSYGASPMAQYF

j_gene: TRBJ2-5
d_gene: -
len: 14
abundance: -
v_gene: TRBV5-4
CDR3nt: TGTGCCAGCAGCGGAATAGAGCTTGGAGAGACCCAGTACTTC
CDR3aa: CASSGIELGETQYF